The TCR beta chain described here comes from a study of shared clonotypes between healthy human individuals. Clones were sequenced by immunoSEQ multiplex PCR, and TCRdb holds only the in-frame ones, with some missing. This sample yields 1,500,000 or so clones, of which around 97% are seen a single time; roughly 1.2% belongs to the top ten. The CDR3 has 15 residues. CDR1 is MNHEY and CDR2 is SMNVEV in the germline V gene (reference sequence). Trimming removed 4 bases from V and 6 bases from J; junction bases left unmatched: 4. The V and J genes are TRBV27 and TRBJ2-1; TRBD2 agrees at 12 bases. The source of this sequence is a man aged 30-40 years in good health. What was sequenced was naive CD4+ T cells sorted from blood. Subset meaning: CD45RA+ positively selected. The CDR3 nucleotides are TGTGCCAGCAGTTCCCGACTAGCGGGGGCCAATGAGCAGTTCTTC. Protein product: CASSSRLAGANEQFF.